Each of the 13 T cell receptor beta chains below was sequenced from the same sample in a study of response to subunit inactivated influenza vaccine. MiXCR, applied by TCRdb to the RT-PCR reads, yields one record per CDR3 protein. The sample contains under 950,000 distinct CDR3 sequences, around 21% of which appear only once. The specimen was PBMCs from blood, collected less than 6 days after vaccination. The receptors were gathered from a man aged 45-60 years who received an inactivated influenza vaccine.

This clonotype was seen ten or more times. V usage is TRBV5-6 and J usage is TRBJ1-1; D gene uncertain. The V gene's germline CDR1 is SGHDT and CDR2 YYEEEE. This CDR3 has 14 amino acids. The germline V and J ends were trimmed by 6 bases and 1 base, with 13 bases remaining between them. CDR3 in DNA: TGTGCCAGCAATGTCAGGTGGAGGAACACTGAAGCTTTCTTT. Protein product: CASNVRWRNTEAFF.

This clonotype was recorded a few times. The V gene is TRBV29-1, the J gene TRBJ1-6; D perhaps matches TRBD1 (5 bases). The V gene's germline CDR1 is SQVTM and CDR2 ANQGSEA. The CDR3 sequence is 13 residues long. Trimming left V 4 bases short and J 9 bases short, with 13 bases between. CDR3 sequence (DNA): TGCAGCGTTGTTATAGGGGAAGGTTCACCCCTCCACTTT. Translated: CSVVIGEGSPLHF.

This clonotype was counted a few times. J is TRBJ2-7 and V is TRBV20-1; 7 nucleotides match TRBD1. The J segment lost 4 bases and the V segment lost 5 bases, leaving 8 bases of the junction unmatched. CDR3 length: 13 residues. Germline V gives CDR1 DFQATT, CDR2 SNEGSKA (reference sequence). DNA for the CDR3: TGCAGTGCTGAAGGGGGCAGGCTATACGAGCAGTACTTC. Translated: CSAEGGRLYEQYF.

The chain joins TRBV10-3 to TRBJ2-7, with 8 bases lining up with TRBD2. This CDR3 has 15 residues. The J segment lost 6 bases and the V segment lost 3 bases, leaving 10 bases of the junction unmatched. CDR1 is ENHRY and CDR2 is SYGVKD in the germline V gene. This CDR3 reads CAISEVTGGPSEQYF. The CDR3 DNA is TGTGCCATCAGTGAAGTGACGGGAGGGCCCTCCGAGCAGTACTTC.

This clonotype was counted only a few times. CDR3 amino acids: CASSFIDRGLSDTQYF. The CDR3 coding sequence is TGCGCCAGCAGCTTTATAGACAGGGGGCTGTCAGATACGCAGTATTTT. The chain employs TRBV5-1 and TRBJ2-3, with 10 bases fitting TRBD1. The V segment lost 2 bases and the J segment 4 bases; nucleotides outside the gene matches: 7. CDR1 and CDR2 from the germline V gene are SGHRS and YFSETQ. CDR3 length: 16 amino acids. The variable domain in full, completed from reference TRBV5-1 and TRBJ2-3, reads KAGVTQTPRYLIKTRGQQVTLSCSPISGHRSVSWYQQTPGQGLQFLFEYFSETQRNKGNFPGRFSGRQFSNSRSEMNVSTLELGDSALYLCASSFIDRGLSDTQYFGPGTRLTVL.

The rearrangement uses TRBV7-2 and TRBJ2-5, with 11 bases aligning to TRBD2. Looked up from germline, CDR1 is SGHTA and CDR2 is FQGNSA. CDR3 length: 16 residues. The V and J ends lost 1 base and 2 bases, in that order; junction bases with no gene match: 3. CDR3 DNA: TGTGCCAGCAGCTTAGATAGACTAGCGGGGCAAGAGACCCAGTACTTC. Amino acids: CASSLDRLAGQETQYF. The whole variable domain, remainder taken from reference TRBV7-2 and TRBJ2-5, is GAGVSQSPSNKVTEKGKDVELRCDPISGHTALYWYRQSLGQGLEFLIYFQGNSAPDKSGLPSDRFSAERTGGSVSTLTIQRTQQEDSAVYLCASSLDRLAGQETQYFGPGTRLLVL.

This clonotype showed up just a few times. The chain employs TRBV29-1 and TRBJ2-5; TRBD2 aligns across 14 bases. V shed 4 bases and J 2 bases; nucleotides not matched to a gene: 3. The length of the CDR3 is 15 residues. Germline V CDR1 and CDR2: SQVTM, ANQGSEA. The CDR3 sequence is CSVGGLAGGQETQYF. The CDR3 DNA follows: TGCAGCGTTGGAGGACTAGCGGGAGGACAAGAGACCCAGTACTTC.

The V gene is TRBV5-4, the J gene TRBJ2-1; 9 nucleotides align to TRBD2. Germline CDR1 reads SGHNT; CDR2 reads YYREEE (reference sequence). The CDR3 contains 19 residues. J was trimmed by 9 bases and V by 0 bases; bases with no gene match: 19. The DNA for the CDR3 is TGTGCCAGCAGCTTGGGGCCTAGCGGGGCCCAGTTCAACAAGGGTGAGCAGTTCTTC. It specifies CASSLGPSGAQFNKGEQFF.

V is TRBV27 and J is TRBJ2-5; D unclear. The V gene's germline CDR1 is MNHEY and CDR2 SMNVEV (reference sequence). The CDR3 has 14 residues. V was clipped by 4 bases and J by 1 base, with 10 bases between them. The CDR3 DNA is TGTGCCAGCAGTTCTCACACCCTCCAAGAGACCCAGTACTTC. Protein: CASSSHTLQETQYF.

This clonotype came up a few times. The CDR3 protein is CASSWSPRANTGELFF. The CDR3 nucleotides read TGTGCCAGCAGTTGGTCGCCGCGGGCGAACACCGGGGAGCTGTTTTTT. The chain joins TRBV6-5 to TRBJ2-2, with D perhaps TRBD2 (5 bases). V lost 4 bases and J 0 bases, leaving 12 bases between the germline ends. Germline V lookup: CDR1 MNHEY, CDR2 SVGAGI. CDR3 length: 16 residues.

The chain links TRBV7-2 to TRBJ2-6; TRBD1 matches at 7 bases. CDR1 is SGHTA and CDR2 is FQGNSA in the germline V gene. Trimming took 1 base from V and 1 from J; bases not matched to a gene: 4. The CDR3 consists of 17 residues. The CDR3 here is CASSLVAGGSGANVLTF. The DNA of the CDR3 is TGTGCCAGCAGCTTAGTGGCAGGGGGTTCTGGGGCCAACGTCCTGACTTTC.

The chain employs TRBV18 and TRBJ1-5; D unclear. There are 15 residues in the CDR3. Germline V gene data show CDR1 as KGHSH and CDR2 as LQKENI. Trimming shortened V by 3 bases and J by 0 bases, and 9 bases separated the two germline ends. CDR3 protein: CASSPFYDSNQPQHF. The CDR3 nucleotides are TGTGCCAGCTCACCGTTTTATGATAGCAATCAGCCCCAGCATTTT.

V gene TRBV20-1 combines with J gene TRBJ2-1; tentatively, D is TRBD2 (7 bases). Germline CDR1 reads DFQATT; CDR2 reads SNEGSKA (reference sequence). This CDR3 spans 15 amino acids. V was trimmed by 3 bases and J by 4 bases, leaving 16 bases between them. As DNA, the CDR3 is TGCAGTGCTAGGGGTCGTGCGGGGGCATACAATGAGCAGTTCTTC. Translating it yields CSARGRAGAYNEQFF.